This TCR beta chain was sequenced in a study of T cells in localized non-small cell lung cancer. Study outcomes and limitations: Greater blood T cell density accompanied longer overall survival. A single tumor region was sequenced, leaving heterogeneity possible. Out of the top 100 tumor clones, a median approximately 61 were seen in adjacent lung. Uninvolved adjacent lung had higher T cell clonality than tumor and all other tissues.

The V end lost 0 bases, the J end lost 2 bases, and 14 bases lay between the germline ends. Looked up from germline, CDR1 is SGHNT and CDR2 is YENEEA. The CDR3 totals 16 residues. On this clone: Its target is not known.

Some clones are missing from TCRdb's copy, which holds only in-frame ones; the method was immunoSEQ multiplex PCR. The sample contains about 32,000 clones, 88% of which appear only once. The source was peripheral blood mononuclear cells, collected before any cancer treatment. The chain employs TRBV11-3 and TRBJ2-7; D possibly corresponds to TRBD2 (5 bases). The origin of this receptor is a woman aged 35 to 75 with stage III lung adenocarcinoma. The CDR3 protein is CASSLERDYRTYEQYF. The CDR3 DNA follows: TGTGCCAGCAGCTTAGAGCGTGACTATAGGACCTACGAGCAGTACTTC.